This T cell receptor beta chain was observed in a study of early T cells in non-severe SARS-CoV-2 infection. Attachment of unique molecular identifiers was made to individual cDNA molecules. TCRdb reprocessed the 5' RACE reads via MiXCR and lists one record per CDR3 protein. The sample includes about 100,000 distinct CDR3 sequences, approximately 10% seen only once; the top ten take roughly 7.5%. This clonotype has more than one count but fewer than ten. CDR1 and CDR2 from the germline V gene are SGHRS and YFSETQ. The CDR3 has 14 amino acids. V was clipped by 4 bases and J by 5 bases, with 12 bases between them.

This clonotype was sampled from an adult who was a healthcare worker with PCR-confirmed SARS-CoV-2 infection or an uninfected control (not recorded which). Sequencing was carried out using whole blood. The rearrangement links TRBV5-1 to TRBJ1-4, with D perhaps TRBD1 (6 bases). The CDR3 here is CASSIGTQNEKLFF. Here the CDR3 DNA reads TGCGCCAGCAGCATCGGGACACAGAATGAAAAACTGTTTTTT. Full variable domain (missing parts from reference TRBV5-1 and TRBJ1-4): KAGVTQTPRYLIKTRGQQVTLSCSPISGHRSVSWYQQTPGQGLQFLFEYFSETQRNKGNFPGRFSGRQFSNSRSEMNVSTLELGDSALYLCASSIGTQNEKLFFGSGTQLSVL.